The T cell receptor beta chain under discussion was sequenced for a study of synovial regulatory T cells in juvenile arthritis. Looking at the study overall: Treatments: a few naive, several methotrexate, one methotrexate plus infliximab, one unknown.

On this clone itself: What it recognizes is unknown.

The method was immunoSEQ multiplex PCR; TCRdb's version includes in-frame clones alone and lacks a portion of them. In all, the sample yields just under 10,000 clones. Germline V gene sequence: CDR1 SGHNT, CDR2 YYREEE (reference sequence). The length of the CDR3 is 16 residues. Only the protein is available. The study, taken as a whole, reports: Synovial Tregs shared more CDR3 sequences with iaTregs than other blood Tregs. Synovial Teff and blood CPL repertoires partially overlapped with iaTreg TCR repertoires, which were largely patient-private. Compared with other blood Treg cells, inflammation-associated Treg cells had reduced TCR diversity.

The chain carries TRBV5-4 and TRBJ2-5. Specimen: Treg cells from blood. Subset described: remaining (HLA-DR-negative) circulating blood Treg cells. The clonotype originates from a donor younger than 30 with juvenile idiopathic arthritis. CDR3: CASSLEVGLTLETQYF.